The 27 T cell receptor beta chains reported below all come from one sample, sequenced in a study of T cells after yellow fever vaccination. TCRdb analysed the 5' RACE reads with MiXCR anew, one entry per CDR3 protein. The repertoire holds fewer than 500,000 distinct CDR3 sequences, about 17% seen once, with over 15% in the top ten. The sample in question was PBMCs, obtained before the yellow fever booster vaccination. The receptors come from a man aged 18 to 29 who received the YFV17D yellow fever vaccine.

The V call is TRBV7-2, the J call TRBJ2-3; perhaps TRBD2 as D (6 bases). The CDR3 runs 14 residues. V lost 4 bases and J 2 bases, leaving 10 bases between the germline ends. The germline V gene has CDR1 SGHTA and CDR2 FQGNSA. The CDR3 DNA reads as TGTGCCAGCAGCTCAGGACTAATCACAGATACGCAGTATTTT. Its protein product is CASSSGLITDTQYF.

This clonotype appeared many times. This chain connects TRBV12-3 or TRBV12-4 to TRBJ2-1; tentatively, D is TRBD2 (5 bases). V was clipped by 7 bases and J by 6 bases, with 25 bases between them. The CDR3 has 17 residues. The CDR3 loop reads CASTNGRRTSIRNEQFF. The DNA of the CDR3 is TGTGCCAGCACCAACGGACGCAGGACTTCGATTCGCAATGAGCAGTTCTTC.

The chain employs TRBV4-3 and TRBJ1-6; 9 bases match TRBD1. Germline assignment: CDR1 LGHNA and CDR2 YSLEER. J gave up 9 bases and V 0 bases, and 9 bases lay outside the gene matches. The CDR3 extends over 17 amino acids. The chain's CDR3 is CASSQDHTGGVGSPLHF. In DNA, the CDR3 is TGCGCCAGCAGCCAAGACCACACAGGGGGCGTTGGTTCACCCCTCCACTTT.

J is TRBJ2-1 and V is TRBV4-1, with TRBD1 matching 9 bases. The ends lost 4 bases at V and 10 bases at J; junction bases unmatched: 8. Germline lookup yields CDR1 MGHRA and CDR2 YSYEKL. The CDR3 runs 14 residues. Here the CDR3 DNA reads TGCGCCAGCAGCCTTGGACAGGGGAACGGGGAGCAGTTCTTC. This translates into CASSLGQGNGEQFF.

The chain recombines TRBV4-1 with TRBJ2-1; 15 bases agree with TRBD2. The CDR3 is 18 residues long. Losses at the gene ends were 5 bases for V and 2 bases for J; bases not matched to a gene: 7. Germline lookup yields CDR1 MGHRA and CDR2 YSYEKL. The CDR3 bases are TGCGCCAGCAGCGGGGGACTAGCGGGGGGTAACCCCTACAATGAGCAGTTCTTC. Translation gives CASSGGLAGGNPYNEQFF.

The chain couples TRBV6-6 to TRBJ1-6; 9 bases match TRBD1. This CDR3 has 15 amino acids. J was trimmed by 9 bases and V by 5 bases; bases with no gene match: 8. Germline CDR1 reads MNHNY; CDR2 reads SVGAGI (reference sequence). The CDR3 sequence is CASSIPGQGGSPLHF. The CDR3 region has the DNA TGTGCCAGCAGTATACCGGGACAGGGTGGTTCACCCCTCCACTTT.

This clonotype turned up a few times. This chain connects TRBV15 to TRBJ1-1; 8 nucleotides agree with TRBD1. Trimming removed 5 bases from V and 3 bases from J; junction bases left unmatched: 5. Germline CDR1 is LNHNV and CDR2 is YYDKDF (reference sequence). The CDR3 is 14 residues long. The CDR3 bases are TGTGCCACCAGCGGACAGGGTACGGACACTGAAGCTTTCTTT. Its protein product is CATSGQGTDTEAFF.

This clonotype was recorded a few times. Sequence at one end of the junction differs from germline and may be a read error. The chain employs TRBV12-3 or TRBV12-4 and TRBJ1-2; D may be TRBD1 (5 bases). The CDR3 loop spans 13 amino acids. CDR3 sequence: CASSPFGRAPGAF. DNA for the CDR3: TGTGCCAGCAGTCCTTTCGGCAGGGCCCCAGGTGCCTTC.

J is TRBJ2-2 and V is TRBV6-5, with D maybe TRBD2 (5 bases). The CDR3 totals 15 residues. Germline V lookup: CDR1 MNHEY, CDR2 SVGAGI. The V end was cut by 5 bases, the J end by 4 bases, with 14 bases between. CDR3 bases: TGTGCCAGCAGTAACGCTGGCGGGTTCACCGGGGAGCTGTTTTTT. Amino acids: CASSNAGGFTGELFF.

This chain joins TRBV7-2 and TRBJ2-7, with D tentatively TRBD1 (5 bases). From germline, CDR1 is SGHTA and CDR2 FQGNSA. There are 13 residues in the CDR3. Trimming removed 5 bases at V and 4 bases at J, with 12 bases between. The CDR3 region has the DNA TGTGCCAGCAGCCCAGGGTACCCGTACGAGCAGTACGTC. This encodes CASSPGYPYEQYV.

The V and J genes are TRBV7-9 and TRBJ1-2; TRBD1 is a possible D gene (5 bases). Per germline, CDR1 SEHNR and CDR2 FQNEAQ (reference sequence). Trimming pared 2 bases from V and 1 base from J, leaving 11 bases between. This CDR3 has 15 residues. CDR3 nucleotides: TGTGCCAGCAGCTTATTGGAGCAGGGTAACTATGGCTACACCTTC. Its translation: CASSLLEQGNYGYTF.

The chain uses TRBV4-2 and TRBJ1-5, with D perhaps TRBD1 (6 bases). Germline V gene data show CDR1 as LGHNA and CDR2 as YNFKEQ. This CDR3 is 16 amino acids long. V was clipped by 0 bases and J by 0 bases, with 9 bases between them. CDR3 DNA sequence: TGTGCCAGCAGCCAAGATCCAGGGGATAGCAATCAGCCCCAGCATTTT. It yields the protein CASSQDPGDSNQPQHF.

Many counts were recorded for this clonotype. The chain recombines TRBV7-9 with TRBJ2-1, with D possibly matching TRBD2 (7 bases). Trimming stripped 5 bases from V and 4 bases from J, with 18 bases between. The CDR3 sequence is 16 residues long. Germline V CDR1 and CDR2: SEHNR, FQNEAQ (reference sequence). CDR3 DNA: TGTGCCAGCAGCCCCGGGGGGCTAGCAGTTTACAATGAGCAGTTCTTC. Translating it yields CASSPGGLAVYNEQFF.

This clonotype was observed a handful of times. This sequence joins TRBV15 and TRBJ2-1; tentatively, D is TRBD1 or TRBD2 (5 bases each). Germline V lookup: CDR1 LNHNV, CDR2 YYDKDF (reference sequence). Trimming cost V 5 bases and J 6 bases, with 23 bases left between them. This CDR3 has 17 residues. Written as DNA, the CDR3 is TGTGCCACCAGCTCCGGGACCCACCTCGTCGTCTCCAATGAGCAGTTCTTC. This gives the protein CATSSGTHLVVSNEQFF.

V is TRBV6-6 and J is TRBJ2-4, with TRBD1 matching 7 bases. The CDR3 has 15 amino acids. With V trimmed by 2 bases and J by 1 base, 2 bases remained unmatched. Germline V gives CDR1 MNHNY, CDR2 SVGAGI (reference sequence). CDR3 nucleotide sequence: TGTGCCAGCAGTTACGTGACAGGGGCCAAAAACATTCAGTACTTC. Residues: CASSYVTGAKNIQYF.

The chain employs TRBV7-6 and TRBJ2-1; D is unresolved. Germline CDR1 is SGHVS and CDR2 is FNYEAQ. V was pared by 5 bases and J by 9 bases, with 5 bases between. There are 10 residues in the CDR3. The DNA of the CDR3 is TGTGCCAGCAGCGGGGTTGAGCAGTTCTTC. Protein sequence: CASSGVEQFF.

The chain employs TRBV6-5 and TRBJ1-5, with D perhaps TRBD1 (6 bases). Germline CDR1 is MNHEY and CDR2 is SVGAGI. V lost 0 bases and J 9 bases, leaving 18 bases between the germline ends. There are 16 residues in the CDR3. The CDR3 loop reads CASSYSSDRLGGPQHF. CDR3 in DNA: TGTGCCAGCAGTTACTCGTCCGACAGGCTAGGTGGGCCCCAGCATTTT.

The chain uses TRBV7-2 and TRBJ1-5; D might be TRBD1 (5 bases). CDR1 SGHTA and CDR2 FQGNSA come from the germline V gene. The germline V and J ends were trimmed by 5 bases and 9 bases, with 11 bases remaining between them. The CDR3 sequence is 12 residues long. CDR3 protein: CASSPRGRPQHF. The CDR3 DNA follows: TGTGCCAGCAGCCCTCGGGGCCGGCCCCAGCATTTT.

In its sample, this clonotype was seen a few times. The rearrangement uses TRBV12-5 and TRBJ1-1; no clear D gene. The CDR3 is made up of 13 amino acids. The V end was cut by 1 base, the J end by 4 bases, with 7 bases between. The germline V gene has CDR1 LGHNT and CDR2 FRNRAP. CDR3 bases: TGTGCTAGTGGTTTGGAGGTGGGCACTGAAGCTTTCTTT. Translation: CASGLEVGTEAFF.

In this sample, this clonotype turned up a few times. The chain couples TRBV15 to TRBJ2-3; TRBD2 matches 12 bases. Germline V lookup: CDR1 LNHNV, CDR2 YYDKDF (reference sequence). The CDR3 runs to 17 residues. Trimming at V came to 0 bases and at J to 6 bases, leaving 7 bases not matched to a gene. The CDR3: CATSRDRLAGAGDTQYF. The CDR3 DNA follows: TGTGCCACCAGCAGAGATAGACTAGCGGGGGCAGGGGATACGCAGTATTTT.

This clonotype was observed a handful of times. J is TRBJ1-5 and V is TRBV24-1; perhaps TRBD1 as D (5 bases). The CDR3 sequence is 14 residues long. V lost 6 bases and J lost 3, with 11 bases in between. Germline CDR1 and CDR2: KGHDR and SFDVKD. CDR3 sequence (DNA): TGTGCCACCAGTTCGGGACGGGACAATCAGCCCCAGCATTTT. This gives the protein CATSSGRDNQPQHF.

The chain combines TRBV27 with TRBJ1-2; 10 bases are shared with TRBD1. The CDR3 has 15 amino acids. Trimming took 4 bases from V and 5 from J; bases not matched to a gene: 7. Germline assignment: CDR1 MNHEY and CDR2 SMNVEV (reference sequence). The DNA of the CDR3 is TGTGCCAGCAGTTCGACAGGGGGCTATATATATGGCTACACCTTC. Its translation is CASSSTGGYIYGYTF.

The V gene is TRBV24-1, the J gene TRBJ2-2, with 7 bases matching TRBD1. The ends lost 10 bases at V and 4 bases at J; junction bases unmatched: 2. Germline V CDR1 and CDR2: KGHDR, SFDVKD. There are 12 residues in the CDR3. CDR3 loop: CATGGPTGELFF. CDR3 coding DNA: TGTGCCACAGGGGGCCCCACCGGGGAGCTGTTTTTT.

This clonotype has more than one count but fewer than ten. The CDR3 nucleotides are TGCAGTGCTAGGTTCGTCGGAGTTGCGGGCAATCAGCCCCAGCATTTT. It is translated as CSARFVGVAGNQPQHF. V usage is TRBV20-1 and J usage is TRBJ1-5; D is ambiguous. The length of the CDR3 is 16 residues. Trimming took off 3 bases at V and 2 bases at J, with 17 bases between the two ends. Germline V lookup: CDR1 DFQATT, CDR2 SNEGSKA (reference sequence).

The rearrangement links TRBV7-9 to TRBJ1-6, with D unclear. V lost 7 bases, J lost 8 bases, and 12 bases lay in between. Germline V gene lookup returns CDR1 SEHNR and CDR2 FQNEAQ (reference sequence). This CDR3 is built from 13 residues. CDR3 nucleotide sequence: TGTGCCAGCAACCCCGTGAGGGATTCACCCCTCCACTTT. Its protein product is CASNPVRDSPLHF. The variable domain in full, with the rest retrieved from reference TRBV7-9 and TRBJ1-6, is DTGVSQNPRHKITKRGQNVTFRCDPISEHNRLYWYRQTLGQGPEFLTYFQNEAQLEKSRLLSDRFSAERPKGSFSTLEIQRTEQGDSAMYLCASNPVRDSPLHFGNGTRLTVT.

The rearrangement joins TRBV20-1 to TRBJ2-7; 7 nucleotides agree with TRBD1. V was clipped by 0 bases and J by 0 bases; unmatched bases: 5. The CDR3 covers 15 residues. In germline, CDR1 is DFQATT, CDR2 SNEGSKA (reference sequence). The CDR3 loop reads CSARDHRGYSYEQYV. The CDR3 DNA reads as TGCAGTGCTAGAGACCACAGGGGTTACTCCTACGAGCAGTACGTC.

At least ten counts were recorded for this clonotype. V and J are TRBV12-3 or TRBV12-4 and TRBJ1-2; 8 bases are shared with TRBD1. V was clipped by 4 bases and J by 8 bases; unmatched bases: 9. The CDR3 extends over 14 amino acids. The CDR3 spells CASSSLGQAKGYTF. Written as DNA, the CDR3 is TGTGCCAGCAGTTCCCTGGGACAGGCGAAAGGCTACACCTTC.